This TCR beta chain was identified in a study of blood T cell repertoires in COVID-19. In the study overall: PBMCs, B-cell-depleted T cells, or T cells provided the cDNA or gDNA that made up the material.

Everyone who took part was 18 to 89 years old, and they came from 20 to 25 US areas. Exposed volunteers were people who met a COVID-19 case within 2 weeks before study entry. This clone was picked up a small number of times. There are 15 residues in the CDR3. Germline trimming cut 1 base from V and 8 bases from J; bases unmatched to any gene: 10. Germline V CDR1 and CDR2: MGHRA, YSYEKL. As handled by the study authors: Amplification of reference gene primers provided the estimated nucleated cell counts. The protocol was immunoSEQ multiplex PCR, while the TCRdb copy is restricted to in-frame clones and leaves out a portion. V, J and clone size are those of that table, while D and trimming were read from the DNA. The sample carries about 220,000 clones, 90% recorded once.

The gene calls are TRBV4-1 and TRBJ1-2, with 7 bases that match TRBD1. This clonotype was sampled from a man aged 25-40 years who had been exposed to COVID-19. Sample: PBMCs or T cells enriched from blood (not recorded which). CDR3: CASSQGPGQFYGYTF. CDR3 bases: TGCGCCAGCAGCCAAGGACCGGGACAGTTTTACGGCTACACCTTC.